A selection of T cell receptor beta chains follows, all from one sample in a study of CD8 T cells in ankylosing spondylitis. TCRdb independently ran MiXCR on the 5' RACE reads; one entry per CDR3 protein. The repertoire holds about 840,000 distinct CDR3 sequences, with 12% as singletons. Sequencing was done on a sample of blood, either unsorted or a sorted T cell fraction (not recorded which). All receptors come from a male donor with ankylosing spondylitis. CDR3s leave out the opening cysteine and the closing phenylalanine or tryptophan. The D gene is left open where the match is weak.

>TRBD2|10|TRBJ2-1|TRBV6-2/TRBV6-3
ASNQPGLAQF
>TRBD2|15|TRBJ2-5|TRBV12-3/TRBV12-4
ASSLGRLAGVEETQY
>TRBD2|13|TRBJ2-7|TRBV20-1
SASWLAGGLFEQY
>.|11|TRBJ1-2|TRBV7-2
ASSARTLAGYT
>.|11|TRBJ2-7|TRBV20-1
SAGTPDSYEQY
>.|14|TRBJ2-1|TRBV6-2/TRBV6-3
ASSKDSSRAYNEQF
>.|14|TRBJ1-5|TRBV7-2
ASSRTAGYSNQPQH
>.|10|TRBJ1-2|TRBV6-6
ASSYSRYGYT
>TRBD2|12|TRBJ2-2|TRBV20-1
SAPSGRAGGELF
>.|11|TRBJ2-1|TRBV6-1
ASSKLRDNEQF
>.|11|TRBJ2-1|TRBV7-6
ASSLAFWNEQF
>TRBD2|13|TRBJ2-1|TRBV7-2
ASSRTWTSYNEQF
>.|11|TRBJ2-5|TRBV7-9
ASSLKLGETQY